This record concerns one TCR beta chain sequence. Clinical history as reported by participants underpinned cohort assignment. Methods used by the authors: Estimation of nucleated cell counts relied on the amplification of reference gene primers. Sequenced by immunoSEQ multiplex PCR; TCRdb stores in-frame clones only, minus some. The V and J calls and clone size were taken over from that table, and D and trimming were inferred from the DNA. The sample yields 200,000 to 300,000 clones, around 88% seen once. These data come from a study of blood T cell repertoires in COVID-19. Study at large: The study drew acute and convalescent COVID-19 samples from the United States, Italy and Spain. T cells, B-cell-depleted T cells, or PBMCs supplied cDNA or gDNA.

Germline V gene data show CDR1 as LNHDA and CDR2 as SQIVND (reference sequence). There are 16 residues in the CDR3. Trimming at V came to 5 bases and at J to 6 bases, leaving 12 bases not matched to a gene. The chain combines TRBV19 with TRBJ1-5; 8 bases match TRBD1. Input material: PBMCs or T cells enriched from blood (not recorded which). This sequence originates from a woman aged 40 to 55 with acute COVID-19. In DNA form, the CDR3 reads TGTGCCAGTAGTCCCGCCGACAGGGGACCGAGTCAGCCCCAGCATTTT. Translation gives CASSPADRGPSQPQHF.